A single sample gave rise to the 2 T cell receptor beta chains below, sequenced in a study of blood T cells in healthy people across ages. A second PCR, run for roughly 6 to 11 cycles, used a sample-barcoded 5' primer plus a J-beta primer mix. In TCRdb, the 5' RACE reads were re-called with MiXCR into one record per CDR3 protein. The sample yields about 830,000 distinct CDR3 sequences, 55% to 65% seen once. Sequencing input: blood. Source of these receptors: a man aged 25-45 years in good health.

V and J are TRBV7-2 and TRBJ2-7, with D hard to call. CDR1 is SGHTA, CDR2 FQGNSA, per germline. Trimming took off 1 base at V and 3 bases at J, with 10 bases between the two ends. This CDR3 contains 14 residues. The CDR3 is CASSLGSRNYEQYF. CDR3 nucleotide sequence: TGTGCCAGCAGCTTAGGGTCCAGGAACTACGAGCAGTACTTC.

The CDR3 sequence: CASSLLGPYGYTF. CDR3 nucleotide sequence: TGTGCCAGCAGCTTATTGGGCCCCTATGGCTACACCTTC. The chain has TRBV7-2 and TRBJ1-2; no clear D. Trimming took off 2 bases at V and 4 bases at J, with 8 bases between the two ends. The CDR3 is 13 residues long. Germline lookup yields CDR1 SGHTA and CDR2 FQGNSA.